These 16 T cell receptor beta chains came from one sample sequenced in a study of blood T cell repertoires in COVID-19. TCRdb's copy holds only in-frame clones and misses some; the assay was immunoSEQ multiplex PCR. The sample records 200,000 or so clones, 70% to 90% being singletons. The sample taken for sequencing was peripheral blood. The receptors shown here come from a human donor with active or convalescent COVID-19. The donor label of this sample is uncertain.

The chain uses TRBV20-1 and TRBJ1-2; D is ambiguous. CDR3 length equals 14 residues. CDR1 and CDR2 from the germline V gene are DFQATT and SNEGSKA (reference sequence). V was clipped by 3 bases and J by 5 bases, with 16 bases between them. Here the CDR3 DNA reads TGCAGTGCTAGTGGGAGCGAGAGTAGGTATGGCTACACCTTC. Its translation is CSASGSESRYGYTF.

The chain joins TRBV12-5 to TRBJ1-5, with D tentatively TRBD1 (5 bases). The CDR3 consists of 15 residues. Germline lookup yields CDR1 LGHNT and CDR2 FRNRAP. Trimming removed 2 bases at V and 3 bases at J, with 11 bases between. CDR3: CASGLSDRPNQPQHF. CDR3 DNA: TGTGCTAGTGGTTTGAGTGACAGACCCAATCAGCCCCAGCATTTT.

The table lists this clone with a count of one. The rearrangement joins TRBV7-2 to TRBJ2-5; possible D gene TRBD1, 6 bases. Germline V gene lookup returns CDR1 SGHTA and CDR2 FQGNSA. Trimming removed 5 bases from V and 7 bases from J, with 11 bases in between. This CDR3 spans 12 amino acids. This chain's CDR3 is CASSQGYATQYF. CDR3 sequence (DNA): TGTGCCAGCAGCCAGGGGTATGCGACCCAGTACTTC.

This clone has just one count. The V call is TRBV18, the J call TRBJ1-6; 7 bases are a match to TRBD1. The junction had 5 bases not matched to a gene; V was cut back by 3 bases and J by 9 bases. The germline V gene has CDR1 KGHSH and CDR2 LQKENI. CDR3 length: 14 residues. This CDR3 is CASSPTGDGSPLHF. The CDR3 DNA follows: TGTGCCAGCTCACCTACAGGGGATGGTTCACCCCTCCACTTT.

V is TRBV5-1 and J is TRBJ1-4, with D uncertain. V shed 4 bases and J shed 8 bases, with 15 bases lying between them. The CDR3 is made up of 14 amino acids. Germline V lookup: CDR1 SGHRS, CDR2 YFSETQ. This CDR3 is CASSRGLGSEKLFF. As DNA, the CDR3 is TGCGCCAGCAGCCGAGGGTTGGGTAGCGAAAAACTGTTTTTT.

This clone was seen once. The CDR3: CASSYRGEVTDTQYF. The DNA of the CDR3 is TGTGCCAGCAGCTATCGGGGGGAGGTCACAGATACGCAGTATTTT. The gene calls are TRBV5-4 and TRBJ2-3, with 7 bases aligning to TRBD2. The CDR3 is 15 residues long. J gave up 2 bases and V 3 bases, and 6 bases lay outside the gene matches. Germline CDR1 is SGHNT and CDR2 is YYREEE (reference sequence). Looking up the rest from reference TRBV5-4 and TRBJ2-3 gives the full variable domain: ETGVTQSPTHLIKTRGQQVTLRCSSQSGHNTVSWYQQALGQGPQFIFQYYREEENGRGNFPPRFSGLQFPNYSSELNVNALELDDSALYLCASSYRGEVTDTQYFGPGTRLTVL.

The V call is TRBV10-3, the J call TRBJ1-1; maybe TRBD1 (5 bases). CDR3 length: 14 amino acids. CDR1 and CDR2 (germline): ENHRY, SYGVKD. Deletions cut 2 bases from V and 4 bases from J, with 11 bases between. DNA for the CDR3: TGTGCCATCAGTGAGGGGAGGGGAGGCACTGAAGCTTTCTTT. As protein: CAISEGRGGTEAFF.

J is TRBJ1-3 and V is TRBV14, with D uncertain. The CDR3 sequence is 16 residues long. Germline V gene sequence: CDR1 SGHDN, CDR2 FVKESK. The V end lost 1 base, the J end lost 0 bases, and 10 bases lay between the germline ends. For the CDR3, the DNA is TGTGCCAGCAGCCAAGCCGTCCAGGACTCTGGAAACACCATATATTTT. Translated, it gives CASSQAVQDSGNTIYF.

The chain couples TRBV5-1 to TRBJ1-2, with 9 positions matching TRBD1. Germline V gene sequence: CDR1 SGHRS, CDR2 YFSETQ. V shed 1 base, J shed 8 bases, and the junction held 6 bases outside the gene matches. The CDR3 totals 14 residues. The CDR3 coding sequence is TGCGCCAGCAGCTTGAAACAGGGGGCCGAAGGCTACACCTTC. Protein sequence: CASSLKQGAEGYTF.

The V and J genes are TRBV9 and TRBJ1-6; 9 bases align to TRBD1. The V gene end was trimmed by 4 bases and the J gene end by 11 bases; junction bases not matched to a gene: 13. The CDR3 consists of 16 residues. CDR1 is SGDLS, CDR2 YYNGEE, per germline. The CDR3 bases are TGTGCCAGCAGCTCGGGACAGGGCCTAGCATTTCCACCCCTCCACTTT. It translates to CASSSGQGLAFPPLHF.

The chain recombines TRBV7-2 with TRBJ2-7; TRBD2 agrees at 7 bases. Germline trimming cut 4 bases from V and 2 bases from J; bases unmatched to any gene: 2. CDR3 length equals 13 residues. CDR1 is SGHTA and CDR2 is FQGNSA in the germline V gene. The chain's CDR3 is CASSSGGPYEQYF. The CDR3 bases are TGTGCCAGCAGCTCGGGGGGTCCCTACGAGCAGTACTTC.

The V call is TRBV10-3, the J call TRBJ2-3; 10 bases are shared with TRBD2. Germline loops: CDR1 ENHRY, CDR2 SYGVKD. The V gene end was trimmed by 5 bases and the J gene end by 3 bases; junction bases not matched to a gene: 2. The CDR3 has 14 amino acids. In DNA form, the CDR3 reads TGTGCCATCAGTACTAGCGGGAAGACAGATACGCAGTATTTT. It translates to CAISTSGKTDTQYF.

The chain has TRBV11-2 and TRBJ1-2, with a possible D match to TRBD1 (6 bases). V was trimmed by 5 bases and J by 8 bases, leaving 21 bases between them. The CDR3 consists of 15 residues. Germline V CDR1 and CDR2: SGHAT, FQNNGV. The CDR3 region has the DNA TGTGCCAGCAGCGCCCTCCGGGGAGAAGGGGGAGGCTACACCTTC. This sequence encodes CASSALRGEGGGYTF.

The CDR3 DNA is TGTGCCAGCAGCTTTCTAGGAGGTGAGCAGTTCTTC. Its protein is CASSFLGGEQFF. This sequence joins TRBV7-9 and TRBJ2-1; possibly TRBD2 for D (5 bases). The CDR3 loop spans 12 amino acids. V lost 3 bases to trimming and J lost 9 bases, with 9 bases between them. Per the germline V gene, CDR1 is SEHNR and CDR2 is FQNEAQ (reference sequence).

The sample holds a few counts of this clone. The chain employs TRBV19 and TRBJ1-5, with 9 bases aligning to TRBD1. Germline trimming cut 0 bases from V and 10 bases from J; bases unmatched to any gene: 13. The CDR3 sequence is 17 residues long. CDR1 and CDR2 from the germline V gene are LNHDA and SQIVND (reference sequence). The CDR3: CASSIEGTNRGHIPQHF. CDR3 nucleotide sequence: TGTGCCAGTAGTATAGAGGGTACGAACAGGGGGCATATACCCCAGCATTTT.

This sequence joins TRBV11-3 and TRBJ2-3; D is unresolved. The CDR3 extends over 13 amino acids. Germline CDR1 and CDR2: SGHNT and YENEEA. V was shortened by 5 bases and J by 1 base, with 7 bases between the two germline ends. The CDR3 coding sequence is TGTGCCAGCAGCCCCCGGGGCACAGATACGCAGTATTTT. This sequence encodes CASSPRGTDTQYF.